A selection of T cell receptor beta chains follows, all from one sample in a study of blood T cell repertoires in COVID-19. The repertoire was sequenced with immunoSEQ multiplex PCR; TCRdb's copy has only in-frame clones and lacks some. Among about 300,000 clones listed, 75% to 90% were seen once. The source material was PBMCs or T cells enriched from blood (not recorded which). The receptors were sampled from a young woman who had been exposed to COVID-19. Both conserved end residues are part of each CDR3. A D gene is named only where the DNA matches it firmly. The size entry is marked missing in some rows and otherwise reads once, few, many or a size class.

TRBJ2-5	TRBV4-3	.	.	CASSWVVGGQETQYF	TGCGCCAGCAGCTGGGTCGTTGGGGGGCAAGAGACCCAGTACTTC
TRBJ2-7	TRBV11-2	TRBD1	.	CASSSLNRGSYEQYF	TGTGCCAGCAGCTCTCTGAACAGGGGGTCGTACGAGCAGTACTTC
TRBJ2-1	TRBV3-1/TRBV3-2	TRBD2	.	CASSQVTGTSINEQFF	TGTGCCAGCAGCCAGGTGACCGGGACTAGTATTAATGAGCAGTTCTTC
TRBJ2-7	TRBV6-5	TRBD1	.	CASSRDRAYEQYF	TGTGCCAGCAGCCGGGACAGGGCCTACGAGCAGTACTTC
TRBJ2-4	TRBV2	.	once	CASSEEGQKFPQYF	TGTGCCAGCAGTGAAGAAGGACAGAAATTTCCTCAGTACTTC
TRBJ2-1	TRBV7-9	.	.	CASSPGQKYNEQFF	TGTGCCAGCAGCCCAGGGCAGAAATACAATGAGCAGTTCTTC
TRBJ2-5	TRBV5-1	.	.	CASSNRRETQYF	TGCGCCAGCAGTAATCGGCGGGAGACCCAGTACTTC
TRBJ2-3	TRBV30	.	.	CAWSVLGAGEITDTQYF	TGTGCCTGGAGTGTATTGGGGGCGGGGGAAATCACAGATACGCAGTATTTT
TRBJ1-1	TRBV5-1	.	few	CASSAAGGYTEAFF	TGCGCCAGCAGCGCAGCCGGGGGGTACACTGAAGCTTTCTTT
TRBJ2-5	TRBV30	TRBD1	.	CAWSVGLTGKTQYF	TGTGCCTGGAGTGTAGGGTTGACAGGGAAGACCCAGTACTTC
TRBJ1-1	TRBV9	TRBD1	once	CASSPRTGGNSRAFF	TGTGCCAGCAGCCCCCGGACAGGGGGGAACTCTCGAGCTTTCTTT
TRBJ2-7	TRBV10-2	TRBD1	.	CASTSGLQGADEQYF	TGCGCCAGCACCAGCGGGTTGCAGGGGGCCGACGAGCAGTACTTC
TRBJ2-4	TRBV7-2	TRBD2	.	CASRDSGGGKNIQYF	TGTGCCAGCAGGGATAGCGGGGGTGGGAAAAACATTCAGTACTTC